These 9 T cell receptor beta chains were sequenced from one sample in a study of control samples from healthy donors and cancer patients. Generated by immunoSEQ multiplex PCR, the TCRdb table keeps only in-frame clones and is missing some. The data show 130,000 or so clones, approximately 94% seen once. Sequencing was performed on blood. The receptors were gathered from a man aged 40-50 years in good health.

The chain carries TRBV3-1 (or the pseudogene TRBV3-2) and TRBJ2-2; D may be TRBD1 or TRBD2 (5 bases each). CDR1 LGHDT and CDR2 YNNKEL come from the germline V gene (reference sequence). The CDR3 consists of 17 residues. Trimming stripped 3 bases from V and 6 bases from J, with 20 bases between. CDR3 coding DNA: TGTGCCAGCAGCCAGCCGGGGCGGAGGCGGGTTGCCGGGGAGCTGTTTTTT. This sequence encodes CASSQPGRRRVAGELFF.

The chain combines TRBV5-1 with TRBJ1-3; perhaps TRBD1 as D (6 bases). The CDR3 has 17 residues. Trimming pared 0 bases from V and 4 bases from J, leaving 17 bases between. The germline gives CDR1 SGHRS, CDR2 YFSETQ. Written as DNA, the CDR3 is TGCGCCAGCAGCTTGGGGACAGTGGAATTGCGAGGAAACACCATATATTTT. Its translation is CASSLGTVELRGNTIYF.

The chain is built from TRBV6-5 and TRBJ2-1, with 9 bases fitting TRBD1. The CDR3 has 14 amino acids. V lost 9 bases to trimming and J lost 7 bases; unmatched junction nucleotides: 10. Germline values: CDR1 MNHEY, CDR2 SVGAGI. CDR3 residues: CASYEPGQGNEQFF. The CDR3, as DNA: TGTGCCAGTTACGAACCGGGACAGGGTAATGAGCAGTTCTTC.

This clone has only one observation. The chain couples TRBV24-1 to TRBJ1-5; D unresolved. This CDR3 region has 12 residues. Trimming took off 4 bases at V and 4 bases at J, with 4 bases between the two ends. Germline V CDR1 and CDR2: KGHDR, SFDVKD. The CDR3 sequence is CATSEQNQPQHF. Written as DNA, the CDR3 is TGTGCCACCAGTGAGCAAAATCAGCCCCAGCATTTT.

The chain joins TRBV19 to TRBJ1-1; 7 bases match TRBD1. CDR1 and CDR2 (germline): LNHDA, SQIVND (reference sequence). The CDR3 covers 13 residues. The J segment lost 1 base and the V segment lost 8 bases, leaving 4 bases of the junction unmatched. This CDR3 is CASGHRGNTEAFF. In DNA, the CDR3 is TGTGCCAGTGGGCACAGGGGGAACACTGAAGCTTTCTTT.

This clone was detected only once. The rearrangement uses TRBV10-1 and TRBJ2-4; D ambiguous. The V gene's germline CDR1 is WNHNN and CDR2 SYGVQD (reference sequence). CDR3 length equals 13 residues. Trimming stripped 5 bases from V and 5 bases from J, with 10 bases between. The CDR3, as DNA: TGCGCCAGCAGTTCCGGACCCCAAAACATTCAGTACTTC. It codes for CASSSGPQNIQYF.

This chain joins TRBV28 and TRBJ1-3; maybe TRBD1 (5 bases). V dropped 3 bases and J dropped 2 bases, with 11 bases sitting between them. The CDR3 loop spans 15 amino acids. CDR1 and CDR2 from the germline V gene are MDHEN and SYDVKM. CDR3 DNA sequence: TGTGCCAGCAGTTTTGGGGGGTCCGCTGGAAACACCATATATTTT. Encoded protein: CASSFGGSAGNTIYF.

The rearrangement links TRBV5-1 to TRBJ2-1; 9 nucleotides agree with TRBD1. Germline V gene lookup returns CDR1 SGHRS and CDR2 YFSETQ. J lost 9 bases, V lost 3 bases, and 7 bases had no gene match. The CDR3 runs 14 residues. Here the CDR3 reads CASSSRTGVVEQFF. CDR3 in DNA: TGCGCCAGCAGCTCTAGGACAGGGGTGGTTGAGCAGTTCTTC.

The V gene is TRBV3-1 (or the pseudogene TRBV3-2), the J gene TRBJ2-7; D is undetermined. Trimming took 0 bases from V and 0 from J, leaving 12 bases between them. The CDR3 is 16 amino acids. CDR1 and CDR2 (germline): LGHDT, YNNKEL (reference sequence). CDR3 sequence: CASSQDDRLSSYEQYF. As DNA, the CDR3 is TGTGCCAGCAGCCAAGATGATCGCTTAAGCTCCTACGAGCAGTACTTC.